This record looks at one T cell receptor (beta chain) sequence and its context. cDNA reverse transcribed from extracted RNA served as the sequencing template. TCRdb keeps only in-frame clones here, not all; method: immunoSEQ multiplex PCR. This table has 100,000 to 150,000 clones, over 50% appearing once. The data belong to a study of CD8+ T cells in alopecia areata. Unmatched junction bases numbered 12, after V lost 3 bases and J lost 5 bases. The CDR3 covers 16 residues. Germline CDR1 and CDR2: SGDLS and YYNGEE. The chain joins TRBV9 to TRBJ1-2, with 8 bases matching TRBD1. The origin of this receptor is a human donor with alopecia areata. The sequences come from CD4+ T cells sorted from blood, collected at week 0. The CDR3 sequence is CASSANPQGAQYGYTF. The CDR3 DNA reads TGTGCCAGCAGCGCCAATCCTCAGGGGGCTCAGTATGGCTACACCTTC.